One sample yielded the 8 T cell receptor beta chains listed below, sequenced in a study of blood T cell repertoires in COVID-19 (dated by TCRdb to the early 2020s). The receptor library was made with the immunoSEQ multiplex PCR assay. TCRdb re-hosts the immuneACCESS table, in-frame sequences only. Its copies lack some clones; in the studies checked, an unresolved V gene accounts for under half of them, and the cause for the rest is not known. For this sample there are roughly 500,000 clones; 80% to 90% appear just once. Approximately 8.3% of the sample comes from the top ten. The specimen was PBMCs or T cells enriched from blood (not recorded which). These receptors originate from a woman aged 60-75 years who had recovered from COVID-19.

The chain combines TRBV4-1 with TRBJ1-3; D gene ambiguous. In germline, CDR1 is MGHRA, CDR2 YSYEKL. The CDR3 runs to 16 residues. V lost 0 bases and J lost 0, with 9 bases in between. In DNA form, the CDR3 reads TGCGCCAGCAGCCAAGATGCGGGTAACTCTGGAAACACCATATATTTT. Translation: CASSQDAGNSGNTIYF.

The chain uses TRBV6-5 and TRBJ2-3; D is unclear. The germline V gene has CDR1 MNHEY and CDR2 SVGAGI. The CDR3 runs to 13 residues. V was trimmed by 8 bases and J by 2 bases, leaving 11 bases between them. This CDR3 reads CASFRSDTDTQYF. Here the CDR3 DNA reads TGTGCCAGCTTCAGGTCCGACACAGATACGCAGTATTTT.

This clone was found a few times. The chain combines TRBV6-5 with TRBJ2-1; TRBD2 might be the D (6 bases). The CDR3 runs to 15 residues. Germline V gene sequence: CDR1 MNHEY, CDR2 SVGAGI. V shed 6 bases and J shed 3 bases, with 15 bases lying between them. The CDR3 nucleotides read TGTGCCAGCAGCCGCCGGGACTCCAACTACAATGAGCAGTTCTTC. Translation: CASSRRDSNYNEQFF.

This chain links TRBV29-1 with TRBJ2-4; D perhaps matches TRBD1 (5 bases). This CDR3 has 13 amino acids. CDR1 and CDR2 (germline): SQVTM, ANQGSEA. Trimming cost V 4 bases and J 4 bases, with 11 bases left between them. For the CDR3, the DNA is TGCAGCGTTGTAGGGCAGGGTAAAAACATTCAGTACTTC. This codes for CSVVGQGKNIQYF.

This sequence joins TRBV19 and TRBJ2-1; TRBD2 is a possible D gene (6 bases). Per the germline V gene, CDR1 is LNHDA and CDR2 is SQIVND (reference sequence). Deletions cut 3 bases from V and 6 bases from J, with 12 bases between. This CDR3 comprises 14 residues. CDR3 bases: TGTGCCAGTAGTATTACGTCGACTAGCAATGAGCAGTTCTTC. This encodes CASSITSTSNEQFF.

This chain joins TRBV27 and TRBJ1-6; the D gene is possibly TRBD1 (6 bases). Trimming took 2 bases from V and 9 from J, leaving 14 bases between them. CDR3 length equals 15 residues. The germline gives CDR1 MNHEY, CDR2 SMNVEV (reference sequence). The CDR3 reads CASSLKGGGFSPLHF. As DNA, the CDR3 is TGTGCCAGCAGTTTAAAAGGGGGGGGCTTTTCACCCCTCCACTTT.

This clone was observed a handful of times. V gene TRBV5-1 combines with J gene TRBJ1-2; TRBD1 matches at 11 bases. CDR1 is SGHRS, CDR2 YFSETQ, per germline. The CDR3 loop spans 15 amino acids. J lost 1 base, V lost 3 bases, and 2 bases had no gene match. In nucleotides, the CDR3 is TGCGCCAGCAGCTCGGGACAGGGGGATAACTATGGCTACACCTTC. The encoded protein is CASSSGQGDNYGYTF.

The chain carries TRBV27 and TRBJ2-5, with a weak D call TRBD1 (5 bases). The CDR3 length is 13 residues. From germline, CDR1 is MNHEY and CDR2 SMNVEV (reference sequence). The V gene lost 6 bases and the J gene lost 2 bases, with 10 bases spanning the gap. The CDR3 region is CASRPGFQETQYF. DNA for the CDR3: TGTGCCAGCAGGCCAGGGTTTCAAGAGACCCAGTACTTC.